The present T cell receptor (beta chain) was sequenced within a study of TIL therapy for anti-PD-1-resistant metastatic lung cancer. Background on the study: Tumors carried a median about 1.4 non-synonymous mutations per megabase. Points from the study as a whole: Infused TIL clonotypes partially replaced the baseline blood repertoire, then decayed over months.

Noted time point: pre-treatment sample, taken before nivolumab and TIL therapy. The germline gives CDR1 MNHEY, CDR2 SMNVEV (reference sequence). V was clipped by 2 bases and J by 8 bases; unmatched bases: 8. The CDR3 is 15 residues long. Sequencing used immunoSEQ v3. The table came from immunoSEQ multiplex PCR; TCRdb's copy has only in-frame clones and leaves some out. This table holds some 43,000 clones, 79% found once. Notes on this clone: Its antigen is not identified.

The clonotype comes from a man aged 65 to 85 with non-small cell lung cancer. Specimen: blood, collected at baseline. The chain employs TRBV27 and TRBJ2-1, with 8 bases that match TRBD2. CDR3 DNA: TGTGCCAGCAGTTTAATGAGCGGGAGTAGGGATGAGCAGTTCTTC. This gives the protein CASSLMSGSRDEQFF.